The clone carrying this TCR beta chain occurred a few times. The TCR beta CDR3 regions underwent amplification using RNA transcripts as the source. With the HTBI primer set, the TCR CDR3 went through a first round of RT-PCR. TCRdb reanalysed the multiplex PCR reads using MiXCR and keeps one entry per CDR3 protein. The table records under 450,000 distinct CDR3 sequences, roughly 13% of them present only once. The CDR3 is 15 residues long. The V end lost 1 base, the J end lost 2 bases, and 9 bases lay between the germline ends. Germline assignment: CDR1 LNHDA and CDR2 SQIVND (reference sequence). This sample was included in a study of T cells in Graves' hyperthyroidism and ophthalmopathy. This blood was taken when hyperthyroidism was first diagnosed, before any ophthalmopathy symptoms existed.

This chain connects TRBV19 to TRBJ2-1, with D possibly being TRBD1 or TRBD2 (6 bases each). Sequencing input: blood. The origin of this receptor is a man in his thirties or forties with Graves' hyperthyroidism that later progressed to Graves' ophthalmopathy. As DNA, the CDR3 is TGTGCCAGTAGTATAGTAGGGGGGACCTACAATGAGCAGTTCTTC. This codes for CASSIVGGTYNEQFF. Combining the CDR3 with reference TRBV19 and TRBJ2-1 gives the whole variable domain DGGITQSPKYLFRKEGQNVTLSCEQNLNHDAMYWYRQDPGQGLRLIYYSQIVNDFQKGDIAEGYSVSREKKESFPLTVTSAQKNPTAFYLCASSIVGGTYNEQFFGPGTRLTVL.